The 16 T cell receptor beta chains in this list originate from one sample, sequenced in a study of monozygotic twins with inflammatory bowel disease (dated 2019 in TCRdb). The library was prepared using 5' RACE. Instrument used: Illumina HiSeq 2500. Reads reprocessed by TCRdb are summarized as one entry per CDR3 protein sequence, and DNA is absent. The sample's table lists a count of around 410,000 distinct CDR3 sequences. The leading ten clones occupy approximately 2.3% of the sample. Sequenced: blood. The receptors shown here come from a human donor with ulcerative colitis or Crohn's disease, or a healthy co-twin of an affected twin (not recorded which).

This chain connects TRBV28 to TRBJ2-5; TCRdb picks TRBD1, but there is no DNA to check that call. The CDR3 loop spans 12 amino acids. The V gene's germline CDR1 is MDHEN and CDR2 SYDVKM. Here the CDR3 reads CATRIAARDTHF.

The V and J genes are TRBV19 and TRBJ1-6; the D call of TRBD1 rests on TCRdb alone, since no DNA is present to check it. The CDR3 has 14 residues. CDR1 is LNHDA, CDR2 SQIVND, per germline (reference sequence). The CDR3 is CASTSGQNNSPLHF.

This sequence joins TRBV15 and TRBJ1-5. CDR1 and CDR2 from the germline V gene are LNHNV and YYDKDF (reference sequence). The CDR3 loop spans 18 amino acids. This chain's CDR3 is CATSRVPGRDLGNQPQHF.

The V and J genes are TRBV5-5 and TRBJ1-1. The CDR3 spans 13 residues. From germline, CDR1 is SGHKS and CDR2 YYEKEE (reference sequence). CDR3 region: CASSWGRNTEAFF. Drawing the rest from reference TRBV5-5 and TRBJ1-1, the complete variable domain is DAGVTQSPTHLIKTRGQQVTLRCSPISGHKSVSWYQQVLGQGPQFIFQYYEKEERGRGNFPDRFSARQFPNYSSELNVNALLLGDSALYLCASSWGRNTEAFFGQGTRLTVV.

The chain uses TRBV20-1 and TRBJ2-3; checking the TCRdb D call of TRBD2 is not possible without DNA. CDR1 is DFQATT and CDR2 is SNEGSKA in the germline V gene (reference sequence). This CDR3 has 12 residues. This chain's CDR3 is CSALTSVNTQYF.

The CDR3 sequence is CASSRGGGGETQYF. The chain combines TRBV28 with TRBJ2-5; the TCRdb D gene call, TRBD2, has no DNA to confirm it. Germline-derived CDR1 and CDR2 are MDHEN and SYDVKM. The CDR3 runs to 14 residues.

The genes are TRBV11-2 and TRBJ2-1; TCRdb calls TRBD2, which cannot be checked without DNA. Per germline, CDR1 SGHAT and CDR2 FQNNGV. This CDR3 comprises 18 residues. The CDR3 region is CASSDGTSGRISYNEQFF.

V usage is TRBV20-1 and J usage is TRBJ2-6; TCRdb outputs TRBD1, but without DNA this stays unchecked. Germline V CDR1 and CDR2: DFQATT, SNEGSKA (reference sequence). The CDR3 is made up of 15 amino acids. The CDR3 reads CSARRQASGANVLTF.

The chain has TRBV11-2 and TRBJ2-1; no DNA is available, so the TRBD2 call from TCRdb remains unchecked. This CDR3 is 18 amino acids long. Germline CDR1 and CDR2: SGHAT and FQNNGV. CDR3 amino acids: CASSLVAGGRSSYNEQFF.

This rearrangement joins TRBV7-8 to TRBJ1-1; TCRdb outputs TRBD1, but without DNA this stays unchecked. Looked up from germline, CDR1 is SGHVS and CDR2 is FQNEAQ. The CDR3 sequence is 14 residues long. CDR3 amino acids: CASSLNPGQAEAFF.

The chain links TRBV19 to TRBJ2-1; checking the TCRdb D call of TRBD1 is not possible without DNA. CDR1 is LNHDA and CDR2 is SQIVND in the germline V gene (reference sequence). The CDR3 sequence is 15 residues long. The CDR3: CASSISQGVYNEQFF.

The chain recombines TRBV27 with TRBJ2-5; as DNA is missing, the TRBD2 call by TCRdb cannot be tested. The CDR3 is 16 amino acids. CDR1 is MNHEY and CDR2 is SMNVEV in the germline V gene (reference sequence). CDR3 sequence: CASSPLAGLTQETQYF.

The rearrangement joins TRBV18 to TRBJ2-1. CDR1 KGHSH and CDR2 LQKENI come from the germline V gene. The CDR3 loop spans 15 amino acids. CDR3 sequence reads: CASSPPSRVWNEQFF.

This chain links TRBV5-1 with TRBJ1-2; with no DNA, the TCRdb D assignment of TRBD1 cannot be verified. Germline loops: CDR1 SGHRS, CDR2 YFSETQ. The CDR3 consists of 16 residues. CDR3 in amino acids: CASSLGGQALRRGYTF.

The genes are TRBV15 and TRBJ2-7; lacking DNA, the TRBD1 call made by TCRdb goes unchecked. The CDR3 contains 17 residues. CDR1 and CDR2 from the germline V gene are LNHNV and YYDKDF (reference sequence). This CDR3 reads CATSRDRGSTTTYEQYF.

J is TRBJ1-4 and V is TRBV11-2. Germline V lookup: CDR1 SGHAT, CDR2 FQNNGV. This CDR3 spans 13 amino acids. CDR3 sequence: CASSLDYYEKLFF.